These T cell receptor beta chains were read from a single sample in a study of response to subunit inactivated influenza vaccine. In TCRdb, the RT-PCR reads were re-called with MiXCR into one record per CDR3 protein. The sample shows around 650,000 distinct CDR3 sequences, 15% to 19% of them seen only once. The sequenced sample was PBMCs from blood, obtained approximately 13 days after vaccination. The receptors stem from a man aged 50 to 60 who received an inactivated influenza vaccine. Both conserved end residues are part of each CDR3. A D gene is named only where the DNA matches it firmly. Size is stated for part of the rows, as once, few or many counts, or as a class when the clone is expanded.

J gene: TRBJ2-1
clone size: few
V gene: TRBV11-1
D gene: TRBD2
CDR3 DNA: TGTGCCAGCACCCGAAGGACTAGCGGGACCACAGCAAACTCCTACAATGAGCAGTTCTTC
CDR3 protein: CASTRRTSGTTANSYNEQFF

J gene: TRBJ2-3
clone size: many
V gene: TRBV6-5
D gene: -
CDR3 DNA: TGTGCCAGCAGTTACGATCGGGCAGGAACCGACACAGATACGCAGTATTTT
CDR3 protein: CASSYDRAGTDTDTQYF

J gene: TRBJ2-1
clone size: -
V gene: TRBV12-3/TRBV12-4
D gene: TRBD2
CDR3 DNA: TGTGCCAGCAGTTTATTGGTAGCGGGTGAGCAGTTCTTC
CDR3 protein: CASSLLVAGEQFF

J gene: TRBJ2-1
clone size: -
V gene: TRBV3-1
D gene: TRBD2
CDR3 DNA: TGTGCCAGCAGCCAAGACGCGGGAGGAGCGGGGGTGTCTACATATGAGCAGTTCTTC
CDR3 protein: CASSQDAGGAGVSTYEQFF

J gene: TRBJ1-5
clone size: -
V gene: TRBV29-1
D gene: TRBD1
CDR3 DNA: TGCAGCGTCTCCTCGACAGGGCCCGGGCAGCCCCAGCATTTT
CDR3 protein: CSVSSTGPGQPQHF

J gene: TRBJ1-2
clone size: few
V gene: TRBV28
D gene: -
CDR3 DNA: TGTGCCAGCAGTTTTGTGGAAGCTAACTATGGCTACACCTTC
CDR3 protein: CASSFVEANYGYTF

J gene: TRBJ2-7
clone size: once
V gene: TRBV20-1
D gene: -
CDR3 DNA: TGCAGTGCCCCCGACCCACTAGCAGATTTATACGAGCAGTACTTC
CDR3 protein: CSAPDPLADLYEQYF

J gene: TRBJ2-5
clone size: -
V gene: TRBV7-9
D gene: TRBD2
CDR3 DNA: TGTGCCAGCAGCAAACTAGCGGGAGAGAGAGAGACCCAGTACTTC
CDR3 protein: CASSKLAGERETQYF

J gene: TRBJ1-6
clone size: -
V gene: TRBV5-1
D gene: -
CDR3 DNA: TGCGCCAGCAGCTTGGAGGGACTGGATAATTCACCCCTCCACTTT
CDR3 protein: CASSLEGLDNSPLHF

J gene: TRBJ2-1
clone size: few
V gene: TRBV2
D gene: -
CDR3 DNA: TGTGCCAGCAGTGAAACCCGGACTACGGTTGAGCAGTTCTTC
CDR3 protein: CASSETRTTVEQFF

J gene: TRBJ2-1
clone size: few
V gene: TRBV7-2
D gene: TRBD2
CDR3 DNA: TGTGCCAGCAGCTTAGTAGCGGGCTCGGCCAATGAGCAGTTCTTC
CDR3 protein: CASSLVAGSANEQFF

J gene: TRBJ2-5
clone size: many
V gene: TRBV5-1
D gene: -
CDR3 DNA: TGCGCCAGCAATCCCGGGGCGGGAACCCAAGAGACCCAGTACTTC
CDR3 protein: CASNPGAGTQETQYF

J gene: TRBJ2-7
clone size: -
V gene: TRBV5-6
D gene: TRBD2
CDR3 DNA: TGTGCCAGCAGCTCGCCCGGGACTAGCGACTCCTACGAGCAGTACTTC
CDR3 protein: CASSSPGTSDSYEQYF

J gene: TRBJ2-7
clone size: few
V gene: TRBV18
D gene: -
CDR3 DNA: TGTGCCAGCTCCCGGGAAGTAACCTACGAGCAGTACTTC
CDR3 protein: CASSREVTYEQYF

J gene: TRBJ2-5
clone size: many
V gene: TRBV11-2
D gene: -
CDR3 DNA: TGTGCCAGCAGGTTAGGCAACCAAGAGACCCAGTACTTC
CDR3 protein: CASRLGNQETQYF

J gene: TRBJ2-3
clone size: few
V gene: TRBV2
D gene: -
CDR3 DNA: TGTGCCAGCAAGGGCGGGACCACAGATACGCAGTATTTT
CDR3 protein: CASKGGTTDTQYF

J gene: TRBJ2-6
clone size: -
V gene: TRBV7-2
D gene: -
CDR3 DNA: TGTGCCAGCAGCTTCCAGGGAGGTGGGGCCAACGTCCTGACTTTC
CDR3 protein: CASSFQGGGANVLTF

J gene: TRBJ2-7
clone size: many
V gene: TRBV19
D gene: TRBD1
CDR3 DNA: TGTGCCAGTAGCCCGGGACAGACCAACTACGAGCAGTACTTC
CDR3 protein: CASSPGQTNYEQYF

J gene: TRBJ1-5
clone size: -
V gene: TRBV12-3/TRBV12-4
D gene: -
CDR3 DNA: TGTGCCAGCAGTTGGGTGGGGGTGGGCAATCAGCCCCAGCATTTT
CDR3 protein: CASSWVGVGNQPQHF

J gene: TRBJ2-2
clone size: few
V gene: TRBV7-3
D gene: -
CDR3 DNA: TGTGCCAGCAGCCCCGACCTAACCGGGGAGCTGTTTTTT
CDR3 protein: CASSPDLTGELFF

J gene: TRBJ1-2
clone size: few
V gene: TRBV27
D gene: TRBD1
CDR3 DNA: TGTGCCAGCAGTAGGGACAGCCTCTATGGCTACACCTTC
CDR3 protein: CASSRDSLYGYTF

J gene: TRBJ1-3
clone size: many
V gene: TRBV29-1
D gene: -
CDR3 DNA: TGCAGCGCCCGGGAGGCCGGAAACACCATATATTTT
CDR3 protein: CSAREAGNTIYF

J gene: TRBJ2-1
clone size: -
V gene: TRBV3-1
D gene: -
CDR3 DNA: TGTGCCAGCAGCCAAGTCTCGGGGGCCTATGAGCAGTTCTTC
CDR3 protein: CASSQVSGAYEQFF

J gene: TRBJ2-3
clone size: -
V gene: TRBV11-1
D gene: TRBD2
CDR3 DNA: TGTGCCAGCAGCTCACATCCTGAATGGGTCGGGGGGGCTGGGACAGATACGCAGTATTTT
CDR3 protein: CASSSHPEWVGGAGTDTQYF

J gene: TRBJ1-2
clone size: few
V gene: TRBV7-9
D gene: -
CDR3 DNA: TGTGCCAGCAGCACTGGGACGGATCCTAACTATGGCTACACCTTC
CDR3 protein: CASSTGTDPNYGYTF

J gene: TRBJ2-7
clone size: few
V gene: TRBV27
D gene: -
CDR3 DNA: TGTGCCAGCAGTTTAGGGCAGGGGTGGGGCTCCTACGAGCAGTACTTC
CDR3 protein: CASSLGQGWGSYEQYF

J gene: TRBJ2-7
clone size: -
V gene: TRBV11-2
D gene: -
CDR3 DNA: TGTGCCAGCAGCTCCGTGTCCCTGTACGAGCAGTACTTC
CDR3 protein: CASSSVSLYEQYF

J gene: TRBJ2-1
clone size: -
V gene: TRBV20-1
D gene: -
CDR3 DNA: TGCAGTGCTAGAGATAGGGGCGATTACAATGAGCAGTTCTTC
CDR3 protein: CSARDRGDYNEQFF

J gene: TRBJ2-2
clone size: few
V gene: TRBV7-2
D gene: -
CDR3 DNA: TGTGCCAGCAGCTTAGTATACGGCCAGGGGTTCGGGGAGCTGTTTTTT
CDR3 protein: CASSLVYGQGFGELFF

J gene: TRBJ2-1
clone size: few
V gene: TRBV25-1
D gene: -
CDR3 DNA: TGTGCCAGCAGTGAATCAGGGGACCTATATGAGCAGTTCTTC
CDR3 protein: CASSESGDLYEQFF